This T cell receptor beta chain comes out of a study of T-cell memory formation after mild COVID-19. With constant-segment primers, 5'RACE yielded cDNA libraries of TCR alpha and TCR beta that carried sample barcodes and UMIs. TCRdb redid the calling of the 5' RACE reads with MiXCR, one entry per CDR3 protein. The table has about 340,000 distinct CDR3 sequences, more than 15% seen once; the top ten hold 20% to 25%. This clonotype was counted ten times or more. Germline V gene data show CDR1 as LGHDT and CDR2 as YNNKEL (reference sequence). V lost 1 base and J 1 base, leaving 1 base between the germline ends. The CDR3 spans 12 residues.

The chain is built from TRBV3-1 and TRBJ2-5, with D uncertain. This clonotype originated in a man aged 18 to 29 who had mild COVID-19 (a few samples of this study predate the infection). Cell type and time point are not known. Material: PBMCs or a T cell subset sorted from them (not recorded which). The CDR3 region is CASSQGQETQYF. CDR3 DNA sequence: TGTGCCAGCAGCCAAGGCCAAGAGACCCAGTACTTC.